The 32 T cell receptor beta chains below come from one sample, sequenced in a study of tissue T cells after allogeneic stem cell transplantation. The data were produced by immunoSEQ multiplex PCR, yet TCRdb's version contains in-frame clones alone and is incomplete. The sample lists around 6,800 clones, roughly half occurring once. Described time point: mouse harvest day 7 after allogeneic transplant. The graft held 10^6 splenic CD5+ T cells and 10^7 T-cell-depleted bone marrow cells. Sequenced sample: lymph node tissue. These receptors were collected from a female BALB/c mouse given C57BL/6 T cells with graft-versus-host disease after an allogeneic hematopoietic cell transplant.

This clone has just a few counts. Gene and germline names: mouse. The read ends 1 residue before the CDR3 terminus; that terminus is restored from the germline J gene. The chain carries TRBV12-1 and TRBJ2-3, with TRBD2 matching over 11 bases. Losses at the gene ends were 1 base for V and 4 bases for J; bases not matched to a gene: 3. Germline V gene data show CDR1 as SGHSN and CDR2 as HYEKVE. CDR3 length equals 15 residues. CDR3 DNA, as far as it was read: TGTGCCAGCTCTCTAGACTGGGGGGGATCAGAAACGCTGTAT. Protein sequence: CASSLDWGGSETLY. The CDR3 in full is CASSLDWGGSETLYF.

To note about this clone: Gene names refer to mouse genes. The part of the CDR3 DNA that was read is TGTGCCAGCAGCTCCGTACTGGGGGGGACAGAAACGCTGTAT. Protein product: CASSSVLGGTETLY. The full CDR3 protein reads CASSSVLGGTETLYF. The rearrangement links TRBV3 to TRBJ2-3; TRBD2 aligns across 10 bases. Sequencing ends 1 residue short of the CDR3 end; the germline J gene provides the rest. Trimming at V came to 4 bases and at J to 4 bases, leaving 5 bases not matched to a gene. CDR3 length: 15 residues. The germline V gene has CDR1 SNHLY and CDR2 FYNGKV (reference sequence).

Comments on this clone: The gene symbols are mouse symbols. Read coverage stops 1 residue before the CDR3 terminus; the germline J gene supplies the remainder. The chain joins TRBV26 to TRBJ2-7; no clear D. Trimming took off 4 bases at V and 0 bases at J, with 4 bases between the two ends. The CDR3 totals 12 residues. Germline loops: CDR1 KGHPV, CDR2 FQNQEV (reference sequence). CDR3 DNA, as far as it was read: TGTGCCAGCAGTCCCAGCTCCTATGAACAGTAC. As protein: CASSPSSYEQY. The entire CDR3 sequence reads CASSPSSYEQYF.

Note on this clone: The genes are named according to mouse. This CDR3 is CASSRQPNTEVFF. CDR3 DNA, as far as it was read: TGTGCCAGCAGTCGACAACCAAACACAGAAGTCTTC. This chain connects TRBV26 to TRBJ1-1; D is uncertain. The read stops 1 residue short of the end of the CDR3; the missing end is completed from the germline J gene. This CDR3 region has 13 residues. The ends were cut back, 4 bases at V and 0 bases at J, with 6 bases in the middle. Germline loops: CDR1 KGHPV, CDR2 FQNQEV (reference sequence).

Details on this clone: The genes and germline here are from mouse. The CDR3 extends 1 residue past the end of the read, so its final part is completed from the germline J gene. This sequence joins TRBV24 and TRBJ2-3; no reliable D call. The CDR3 has 14 amino acids. V was shortened by 1 base and J by 2 bases, with 7 bases between the two germline ends. Per the germline V gene, CDR1 is KGHTA and CDR2 is FRNEEI. The CDR3 DNA, read in part, is TGTGCCAGCAGTCTGTCACCATTTGCAGAAACGCTGTAT. It is translated as CASSLSPFAETLY. The whole CDR3 protein reads CASSLSPFAETLYF.

This clone is large (0.1 to 1%). Genes and germline come from the mouse. The read falls 1 residue short of the CDR3 end, and the missing part is taken from the germline J gene. This rearrangement joins TRBV15 to TRBJ1-4; 9 nucleotides match TRBD1. The CDR3 loop spans 15 amino acids. In germline, CDR1 is SGHND, CDR2 FRSKSL. With 5 bases clipped from V and 3 bases from J, the junction kept 4 bases outside the gene matches. This chain's CDR3 is CASSPGTGPNERLFF. CDR3 bases read: TGTGCCAGCAGTCCCGGGACAGGGCCCAACGAAAGATTATTT.

On this clone: All gene names here are mouse names. The read is 1 residue too short to cover the CDR3 end, so that end is filled in from the germline J gene. This rearrangement joins TRBV3 to TRBJ2-5; 9 nucleotides match TRBD1. There are 13 residues in the CDR3. Germline V gene lookup returns CDR1 SNHLY and CDR2 FYNGKV (reference sequence). Losses at the gene ends were 4 bases for V and 6 bases for J; bases not matched to a gene: 2. Here the CDR3 reads CASSSDRGDTQYF. The covered CDR3 bases are TGTGCCAGCAGCTCGGACAGGGGTGACACCCAGTAC.

As regards this clone: The listed genes are named as in mouse. The CDR3 extends 1 residue past the end of the read, so its final part is completed from the germline J gene. The genes are TRBV19 and TRBJ2-7, with D unresolved. Trimming pared 2 bases from V and 4 bases from J, leaving 7 bases between. This CDR3 comprises 12 residues. Germline loops: CDR1 FNHDT, CDR2 SITEND (reference sequence). CDR3: CASSMADYEQYF. The sequenced CDR3 bases are TGTGCCAGCAGTATGGCAGATTATGAACAGTAC. The full variable domain, its missing parts supplied by reference TRBV19 and TRBJ2-7, is GGIITQTPKFLIGQEGQKLTLKCQQNFNHDTMYWYRQDSGKGLRLIYYSITENDLQKGDLSEGYDASREKKSSFSLTVTSAQKNEMAVFLCASSMADYEQYFGPGTRLTVL.

As for this clone: Here the gene names and germline are mouse. The read is 1 residue too short to cover the CDR3 end, so that end is filled in from the germline J gene. This chain connects TRBV1 to TRBJ2-4; TRBD2 matches at 12 bases. This CDR3 region has 14 residues. From germline, CDR1 is NSQYPW and CDR2 LRSPGD (reference sequence). Unmatched junction bases numbered 0, after V lost 3 bases and J lost 5 bases. CDR3 loop: CTCSADWGGNTLYF. The CDR3 bases that were read are TGCACCTGCAGTGCGGACTGGGGGGGAAACACCTTGTAC.

This clone ranks as medium-sized. Each gene name is a mouse one. The read is 1 residue too short to cover the CDR3 end, so that end is filled in from the germline J gene. This chain links TRBV16 with TRBJ2-7, with TRBD2 identical over 8 bases. The CDR3 sequence is 14 residues long. Germline V lookup: CDR1 SGHSA, CDR2 FRNQAP. J gave up 4 bases and V 5 bases, and 7 bases lay outside the gene matches. The CDR3 protein is CASSLLAGGYEQYF. The CDR3 DNA, read in part, is TGTGCAAGCAGCCTCCTGGCTGGGGGGTATGAACAGTAC.

Note on this clone: The listed genes are named as in mouse. The read falls 1 residue short of the CDR3 end, and the missing part is taken from the germline J gene. The chain carries TRBV26 and TRBJ1-1, with D hard to call. Per germline, CDR1 KGHPV and CDR2 FQNQEV (reference sequence). The CDR3 totals 13 residues. Trimming took 0 bases from V and 1 from J, leaving 3 bases between them. The sequenced part of the CDR3 DNA is TGTGCCAGCAGTCTGTCGTTGAACACAGAAGTCTTC. This translates into CASSLSLNTEVF. The whole CDR3 protein reads CASSLSLNTEVFF.

This clone has just a few counts. Germline and genes: mouse. The observed sequence ends 1 residue before the CDR3 terminus, with the missing tail filled in from the germline J gene. The chain recombines TRBV12-1 with TRBJ2-7; D gene uncertain. Germline CDR1 and CDR2: SGHSN and HYEKVE. The CDR3 runs 11 residues. V lost 4 bases and J lost 3, with 6 bases in between. CDR3: CASSLRYEQYF. The sequenced CDR3 bases are TGTGCCAGCTCCCTCCGCTATGAACAGTAC. Variable domain in full (rest from reference TRBV12-1 and TRBJ2-7): DSGVVQSPRHIIKEKGGRSVLTCIPISGHSNVVWYQQTLGKELKFLIQHYEKVERDKGFLPSRFSVQQFDDYHSEMNMSALELEDSAMYFCASSLRYEQYFGPGTRLTVL.

By share of the sample, this clone is medium-sized. The gene names given are mouse names. The read finishes 1 residue shy of the CDR3 end, and the germline J gene is used to complete it. This chain joins TRBV12-2 and TRBJ2-7; the match to TRBD2 covers 10 bases. CDR1 is SGHLS, CDR2 HYDKME, per germline. The junction had 8 bases not matched to a gene; V was cut back by 0 bases and J by 7 bases. This CDR3 comprises 15 residues. CDR3 DNA, as far as it was read: TGTGCCAGCTCTCTCCGCTGGGGGGGCGCGGGGGAACAGTAC. Its protein is CASSLRWGGAGEQY. The full CDR3 protein reads CASSLRWGGAGEQYF.

This clone has a handful of counts. Gene names are the mouse ones. The read ends 1 residue early relative to the CDR3; the germline J gene fills the gap. The chain links TRBV26 to TRBJ2-5, with 8 positions matching TRBD2. V lost 2 bases, J lost 2 bases, and 6 bases stayed unmatched. This CDR3 is built from 16 residues. In germline, CDR1 is KGHPV, CDR2 FQNQEV (reference sequence). The CDR3 region is CASSLGGARAQDTQYF. CDR3 bases read: TGTGCCAGCAGTCTGGGGGGGGCGCGGGCCCAAGACACCCAGTAC. The complete variable domain, with remaining parts taken from reference TRBV26 and TRBJ2-5, reads NSKVIQTPRYLVKGQGQKAKMRCIPEKGHPVVFWYQQNKNNEFKFLINFQNQEVLQQIDMTEKRFSAECPSNSPCSLEIQSSEAGDSALYLCASSLGGARAQDTQYFGPGTRLLVL.

This clone has only a few counts. The gene names here belong to mouse. Read data end 1 residue before the CDR3 end; the end is taken from the germline J gene. The chain uses TRBV26 and TRBJ2-7; TRBD2 matches at 12 bases. This CDR3 is 14 amino acids long. CDR1 KGHPV and CDR2 FQNQEV come from the germline V gene (reference sequence). With V trimmed by 5 bases and J by 6 bases, 5 bases remained unmatched. CDR3 DNA (partial): TGTGCCAGCAGTGTGACTGGGGGGGCGCGTGAACAGTAC. It yields the protein CASSVTGGAREQY. The CDR3 reads in full as CASSVTGGAREQYF.

This clone was recorded a few times. The gene symbols are mouse symbols. With the read ending 1 residue before the CDR3 end, the germline J gene is used to fill in that end. The chain combines TRBV2 with TRBJ2-7, with 8 bases matching TRBD1. V was pared by 0 bases and J by 0 bases, with 1 base of the junction left unmatched. Germline assignment: CDR1 LGHNA and CDR2 YSYQKL. This CDR3 spans 15 amino acids. CDR3 DNA (partial): TGTGCCAGCAGCCAAGATGGGACAGGCTCCTATGAACAGTAC. Protein: CASSQDGTGSYEQY. The CDR3 reads in full as CASSQDGTGSYEQYF.

This clone was seen only a few times. These gene names are mouse names. Read coverage stops 1 residue before the CDR3 terminus; the germline J gene supplies the remainder. The chain has TRBV19 and TRBJ2-7; D is perhaps TRBD1 (6 bases). The length of the CDR3 is 14 residues. V lost 2 bases and J lost 1, with 10 bases in between. The germline V gene encodes CDR1 FNHDT and CDR2 SITEND (reference sequence). CDR3 region: CASSIGGQSYEQYF. The covered CDR3 bases are TGTGCCAGCAGTATCGGGGGACAATCCTATGAACAGTAC.

This clone was detected a few times. Gene names are the mouse ones. The read is 1 residue too short to cover the CDR3 end, so that end is filled in from the germline J gene. The V call is TRBV13-3, the J call TRBJ2-7, with D maybe TRBD1 (6 bases). CDR1 and CDR2 from the germline V gene are NNHDY and SYVADS. CDR3 size: 13 residues. Trimming took off 4 bases at V and 1 base at J, with 9 bases between the two ends. The CDR3 here is CASSPGTSYEQYF. The CDR3 bases that were read are TGTGCCAGCAGTCCCGGGACATCCTATGAACAGTAC.

This clone was counted only a few times. Gene names follow the mouse nomenclature. The read falls 1 residue short of the CDR3 end, and the missing part is taken from the germline J gene. J is TRBJ1-3 and V is TRBV23; TRBD1, as called in the table, went unchecked against the DNA. This CDR3 spans 15 amino acids. Looked up from germline, CDR1 is KGHTA and CDR2 is FQNQQP. The covered CDR3 bases are TGCTCCAGCAGCCTGGGACAGGGGGTTGGAAATACGCTCTAT. Protein product: CSSSLGQGVGNTLY. The whole CDR3 sequence is CSSSLGQGVGNTLYF.

In the case of this clone: These gene names are mouse names. The CDR3 loop reads CSSSQSARNTGQLYF. The covered CDR3 bases are TGCTCCAGCAGTCAATCCGCCAGAAACACCGGGCAGCTCTAC. The chain uses TRBV23 and TRBJ2-2; the table's D call of TRBD1 was not tested on the DNA. The CDR3 end falls 1 residue outside the read, so it is completed with the germline J gene. From germline, CDR1 is KGHTA and CDR2 FQNQQP. The CDR3 loop spans 15 amino acids. Full variable domain (remainder filled in from reference TRBV23 and TRBJ2-2): DAAVTQKPRYLIKMKGQEAEMKCIPEKGHTAVFWYQQKQSKELKFLIYFQNQQPLDQIDMVKERFSAVCPSSSLCSLGIRTCEAEDSALYLCSSSQSARNTGQLYFGEGSKLTVL.

Concerning this clone: Mouse gene names and germline throughout. Sequencing ends 1 residue short of the CDR3 end; the germline J gene provides the rest. V gene TRBV13-1 combines with J gene TRBJ1-5; D is ambiguous. Trimming left V 6 bases short and J 0 bases short, with 4 bases between. Germline V gene data show CDR1 as NSHNY and CDR2 as SYGAGN. The CDR3 extends over 12 amino acids. The covered CDR3 bases are TGTGCCAGCACAGATAACAACCAGGCTCCGCTT. Protein sequence: CASTDNNQAPL. In full, the CDR3 is CASTDNNQAPLF. The complete variable domain, with remaining parts taken from reference TRBV13-1 and TRBJ1-5, reads EAAVTQSPRNKVTVTGGNVTLSCRQTNSHNYMYWYRQDTGHGLRLIHYSYGAGNLRIGDVPDGYKATRTTQEDFFLLLELASPSQTSLYFCASTDNNQAPLFGEGTRLSVL.

Remarks on this clone: Germline and genes: mouse. The read halts 1 residue ahead of the CDR3 end, with the missing end drawn from the germline J gene. The chain recombines TRBV26 with TRBJ2-4; 8 bases are a match to TRBD1. Germline-derived CDR1 and CDR2 are KGHPV and FQNQEV (reference sequence). CDR3 length: 13 amino acids. V was clipped by 4 bases and J by 8 bases; unmatched bases: 5. The covered CDR3 bases are TGTGCCAGCAGTCCCCGACAGGGGACCACCTTGTAC. This codes for CASSPRQGTTLY. Given in full, the CDR3 is CASSPRQGTTLYF.

Concerning this clone: Mouse gene names apply. Read data end 1 residue before the CDR3 end; the end is taken from the germline J gene. The chain uses TRBV26 and TRBJ1-4; weak D call: TRBD1 (6 bases). V lost 6 bases and J 5 bases, leaving 10 bases between the germline ends. CDR3 length: 13 amino acids. The germline V gene has CDR1 KGHPV and CDR2 FQNQEV (reference sequence). CDR3 sequence reads: CASRRQANERLFF. The covered CDR3 bases are TGTGCCAGCAGGCGACAGGCGAACGAAAGATTATTT.

For this clone: Gene names are mouse gene names. The read stops 1 residue short of the end of the CDR3; the missing end is completed from the germline J gene. The chain employs TRBV12-2 and TRBJ2-3; D gene ambiguous. The CDR3 length is 15 residues. V was cut by 0 bases and J by 2 bases, with 11 bases left in between. Germline V gene lookup returns CDR1 SGHLS and CDR2 HYDKME. CDR3 amino acids: CASSLEGLFAETLYF. The CDR3 bases that were read are TGTGCCAGCTCTCTCGAGGGTTTGTTTGCAGAAACGCTGTAT.

This clone showed up just a few times. Mouse germline and gene names are used. Incomplete CDR3 DNA: TGTGCCAGCAGTCTGTCGCGGTTCACAGAAGTCTTC. It is translated as CASSLSRFTEVF. From start to end, the CDR3 is CASSLSRFTEVFF. The gene calls are TRBV26 and TRBJ1-1; D remains unclear. Sequencing ends 1 residue short of the CDR3 end; the germline J gene provides the rest. Trimming pared 0 bases from V and 4 bases from J, leaving 6 bases between. From germline, CDR1 is KGHPV and CDR2 FQNQEV (reference sequence). The CDR3 is 13 residues long.

For this clone: Gene names and germline refer to mouse. Read coverage stops 1 residue before the CDR3 terminus; the germline J gene supplies the remainder. Other DNA sequences within the sample encode an identical CDR3. The chain uses TRBV3 and TRBJ2-7, with no clear D. The CDR3 extends over 12 amino acids. Trimming cost V 3 bases and J 7 bases, with 10 bases left between them. Germline CDR1 and CDR2: SNHLY and FYNGKV (reference sequence). The CDR3 reads CASSFREGEQYF. The sequenced CDR3 bases are TGTGCCAGCAGCTTCAGAGAGGGAGAACAGTAC.

This clone has just a few counts. Germline and genes here are mouse. The read falls 1 residue short of the CDR3 end, and the missing part is taken from the germline J gene. The V call is TRBV12-2, the J call TRBJ2-7; 7 positions agree with TRBD2. V gave up 1 base and J gave up 5 bases; unmatched junction bases: 7. Germline loops: CDR1 SGHLS, CDR2 HYDKME. The CDR3 covers 14 residues. The CDR3 here is CASSLMGGLDEQYF. The CDR3 DNA, read in part, is TGTGCCAGCTCTCTGATGGGGGGATTGGATGAACAGTAC. Looking up the rest from reference TRBV12-2 and TRBJ2-7 gives the full variable domain: NSGVVQSPRYIIKGKGERSILKCIPISGHLSVAWYQQTQGQELKFFIQHYDKMERDKGNLPSRFSVQQFDDYHSEMNMSALELEDSAVYFCASSLMGGLDEQYFGPGTRLTVL.

This clone was observed a handful of times. Germline and genes here are mouse. The read gets to within 1 residue of the CDR3 end, and the germline J gene fills in the rest. The chain uses TRBV2 and TRBJ2-5; 7 bases fit TRBD2. The CDR3 totals 16 residues. Germline CDR1 reads LGHNA; CDR2 reads YSYQKL. Germline trimming cut 0 bases from V and 1 base from J; bases unmatched to any gene: 4. The CDR3 sequence: CASSQEPGGYQDTQYF. The CDR3 DNA, read in part, is TGTGCCAGCAGCCAAGAGCCTGGGGGATACCAAGACACCCAGTAC.

Concerning this clone: Germline and genes: mouse. The read halts 1 residue ahead of the CDR3 end, with the missing end drawn from the germline J gene. This chain links TRBV26 with TRBJ2-5, with D perhaps being TRBD1 or TRBD2 (5 bases each). The germline V and J ends were trimmed by 8 bases and 2 bases, with 8 bases remaining between them. From germline, CDR1 is KGHPV and CDR2 FQNQEV (reference sequence). The CDR3 spans 12 residues. The covered CDR3 bases are TGTGCCAGCGTCGGGGGCCAAGACACCCAGTAC. The encoded protein is CASVGGQDTQY. The CDR3 in full is CASVGGQDTQYF.

As regards this clone: Genes and germline are mouse. This chain's CDR3 is CASSIQGAEQYF. The covered CDR3 bases are TGTGCCAGCAGTATACAGGGGGCTGAACAGTAC. This chain uses TRBV19 with TRBJ2-7, with 8 nucleotides matching TRBD1. The CDR3 extends 1 residue past the end of the read, so its final part is completed from the germline J gene. There are 12 residues in the CDR3. Germline V gene sequence: CDR1 FNHDT, CDR2 SITEND (reference sequence). Unmatched junction bases numbered 0, after V lost 1 base and J lost 6 bases.

As regards this clone: A much more abundant neighbour one base away suggests this may be a read error. Any gene name here is a mouse gene name. Read sequence stops 1 residue before the CDR3 end, and the germline J gene provides the missing end. This sequence joins TRBV26 and TRBJ2-7; possible D gene TRBD1, 6 bases. The V gene lost 4 bases and the J gene lost 4 bases, with 11 bases spanning the gap. Looked up from germline, CDR1 is KGHPV and CDR2 is FQNQEV (reference sequence). The CDR3 is 13 residues long. The CDR3 bases that were read are TGTGCCAGCAGTCCGGGACAAACTTATGAACAGTAC. Amino acid sequence: CASSPGQTYEQY. In full, the CDR3 reads CASSPGQTYEQYF.

This clone was observed a few times. Mouse names are used for the genes. Coverage ceases 1 residue before the CDR3 finishes, and the germline J gene fills in the end. This rearrangement joins TRBV26 to TRBJ1-4, with unresolved D. In germline, CDR1 is KGHPV, CDR2 FQNQEV (reference sequence). With 6 bases removed from V and 0 bases from J, the gap between germline ends came to 5 bases. This CDR3 has 13 residues. CDR3 sequence reads: CASRTFSNERLFF. The CDR3 bases that were read are TGTGCCAGCAGGACATTTTCCAACGAAAGATTATTT.